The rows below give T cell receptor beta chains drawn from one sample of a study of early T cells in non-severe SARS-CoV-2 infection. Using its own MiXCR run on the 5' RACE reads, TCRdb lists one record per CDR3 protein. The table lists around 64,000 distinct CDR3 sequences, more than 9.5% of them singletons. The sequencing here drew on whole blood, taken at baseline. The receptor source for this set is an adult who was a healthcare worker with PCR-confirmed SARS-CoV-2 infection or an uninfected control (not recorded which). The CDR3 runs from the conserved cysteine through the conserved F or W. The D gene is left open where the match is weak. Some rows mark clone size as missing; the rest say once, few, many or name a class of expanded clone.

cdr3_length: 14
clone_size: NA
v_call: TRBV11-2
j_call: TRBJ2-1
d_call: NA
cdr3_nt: TGTGCCAGCAGCCCCCCGCAAGGGAGCAATGAGCAGTTCTTC
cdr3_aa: CASSPPQGSNEQFF

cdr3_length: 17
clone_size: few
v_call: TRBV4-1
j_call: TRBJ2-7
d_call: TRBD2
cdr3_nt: TGCGCCAGCAGCCAAGCCCTAACTAGCGGGGGGGCCCACGAGCAGTACTTC
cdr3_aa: CASSQALTSGGAHEQYF

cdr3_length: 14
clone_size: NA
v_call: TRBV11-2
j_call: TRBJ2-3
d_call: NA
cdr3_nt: TGTGCCAGCAGCTTGGACTCTTACACAGATACGCAGTATTTT
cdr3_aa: CASSLDSYTDTQYF

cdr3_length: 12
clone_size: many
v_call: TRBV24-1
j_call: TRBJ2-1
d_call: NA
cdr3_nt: TGTGCCACCAGTTCGGGTCGACATGAGCAGTTCTTC
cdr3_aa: CATSSGRHEQFF

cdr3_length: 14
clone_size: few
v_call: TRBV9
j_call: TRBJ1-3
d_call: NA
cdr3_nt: TGTGCCAGCAGCGTCCAACATACTGGAAACACCATATATTTT
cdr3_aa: CASSVQHTGNTIYF

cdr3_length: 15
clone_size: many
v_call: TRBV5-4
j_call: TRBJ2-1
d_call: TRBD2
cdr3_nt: TGTGCCAGCAGCTTTCCTAGCGGGGGCTACAATGAGCAGTTCTTC
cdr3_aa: CASSFPSGGYNEQFF

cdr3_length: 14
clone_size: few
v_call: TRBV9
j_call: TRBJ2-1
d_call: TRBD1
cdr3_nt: TGTGCCAGCAGCGAAAACAGGGGTTACAATGAGCAGTTCTTC
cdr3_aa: CASSENRGYNEQFF

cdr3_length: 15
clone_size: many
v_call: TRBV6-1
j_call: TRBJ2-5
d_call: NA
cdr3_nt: TGTGCCAGCTGCACGTCCCGGACAGCCCAAGAGACCCAGTACTTC
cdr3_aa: CASCTSRTAQETQYF

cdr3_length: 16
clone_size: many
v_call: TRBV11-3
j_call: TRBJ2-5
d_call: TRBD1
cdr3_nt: TGTGCCAGCAGCTCCAACCCCGGGACAGGGAGTGAGACCCAGTACTTC
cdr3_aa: CASSSNPGTGSETQYF

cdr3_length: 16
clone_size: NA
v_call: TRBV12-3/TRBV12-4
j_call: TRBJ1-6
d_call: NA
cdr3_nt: TGTGCCAGCAGTTTCGTTCCCGGGGGAGGGAATTCACCCCTCCACTTT
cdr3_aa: CASSFVPGGGNSPLHF

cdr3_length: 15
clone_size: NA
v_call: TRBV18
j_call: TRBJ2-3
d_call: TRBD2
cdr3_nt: TGTGCCAGCTTCGCGACTAGCGGGAGCGCAGATACGCAGTATTTT
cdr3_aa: CASFATSGSADTQYF

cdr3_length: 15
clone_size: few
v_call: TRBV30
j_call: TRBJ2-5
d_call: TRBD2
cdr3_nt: TGTGCCTGGAGCGGACTAGCGGACGTCCAAGAGACCCAGTACTTC
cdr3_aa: CAWSGLADVQETQYF

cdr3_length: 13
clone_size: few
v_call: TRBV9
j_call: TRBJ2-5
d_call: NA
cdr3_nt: TGTGCCAGCAGCGTAGTAGGAGGGGAGACCCAGTACTTC
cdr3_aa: CASSVVGGETQYF

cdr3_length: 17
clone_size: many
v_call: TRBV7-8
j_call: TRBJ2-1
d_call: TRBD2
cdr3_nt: TGTGCCAGCAGCCCCCGCCCTCCAGCGGGGGGTTACAATGAGCAGTTCTTC
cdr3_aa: CASSPRPPAGGYNEQFF

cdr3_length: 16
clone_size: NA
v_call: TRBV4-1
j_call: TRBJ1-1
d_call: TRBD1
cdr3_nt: TGCGCCAGCAGCCCAACAAGAGGACAGGGGGCCTCTGAAGCTTTCTTT
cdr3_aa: CASSPTRGQGASEAFF

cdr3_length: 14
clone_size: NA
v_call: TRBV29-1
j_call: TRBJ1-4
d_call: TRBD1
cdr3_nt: TGCAGCGTTGAAGCTACAGGGGACGCGGAAAAACTGTTTTTT
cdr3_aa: CSVEATGDAEKLFF

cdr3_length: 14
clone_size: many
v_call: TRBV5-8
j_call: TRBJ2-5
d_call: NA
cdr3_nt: TGTGCCAGCAGCTCACTAGCTCTCCAAGAGACCCAGTACTTC
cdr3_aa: CASSSLALQETQYF

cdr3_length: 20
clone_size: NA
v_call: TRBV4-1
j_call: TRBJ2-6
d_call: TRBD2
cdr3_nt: TGCGCCAGCAGCACTCGGACTAGCGGGGGACCCAGCTCTGGGGCCAACGTCCTGACTTTC
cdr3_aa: CASSTRTSGGPSSGANVLTF

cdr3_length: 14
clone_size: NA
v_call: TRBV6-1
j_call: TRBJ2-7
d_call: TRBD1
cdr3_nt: TGTGCCAGCAGCGTGACAGGGGGCTGGTACGAGCAGTACTTC
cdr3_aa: CASSVTGGWYEQYF

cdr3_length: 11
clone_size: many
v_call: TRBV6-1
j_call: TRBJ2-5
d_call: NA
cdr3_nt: TGTGCCGGGGCAGCACAAGAGACCCAGTACTTC
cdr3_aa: CAGAAQETQYF